These 12 T cell receptor beta chains came from one sample sequenced in a study of T cell responses to AZD1222 COVID-19 vaccine. Repertoires were generated with immunoSEQ multiplex PCR, while TCRdb's copy carries only in-frame clones and drops some. The table shows more than 100,000 clones, with approximately 92% occurring only once. Sequenced material: peripheral blood, taken on day 0 of AZD1222 vaccination. The receptor set was obtained from an adult in good health.

This chain joins TRBV5-4 and TRBJ1-1; 7 positions agree with TRBD1. In germline, CDR1 is SGHNT, CDR2 YYREEE (reference sequence). V trimming: 0 bases; J trimming: 6 bases; junction bases outside the gene matches: 8. The CDR3 consists of 15 residues. CDR3 region: CASSLVPDRAAEAFF. CDR3 DNA sequence: TGTGCCAGCAGCTTGGTTCCAGACAGGGCGGCTGAAGCTTTCTTT.

This chain links TRBV6-5 with TRBJ2-7; D may be TRBD2 (6 bases). CDR3 length equals 15 residues. With 8 bases removed from V and 5 bases from J, the gap between germline ends came to 22 bases. From germline, CDR1 is MNHEY and CDR2 SVGAGI. The CDR3 DNA is TGTGCCAGCTGGGGGGTAGCCGAAACTTGGAACGAGCAGTACTTC. Its protein product is CASWGVAETWNEQYF.

This rearrangement joins TRBV9 to TRBJ2-7; D is uncertain. V was cut by 2 bases and J by 1 base, with 7 bases left in between. Germline CDR1 is SGDLS and CDR2 is YYNGEE. The CDR3 spans 13 residues. The CDR3 nucleotides read TGTGCCAGCAGCGTGTCCTTTTCCTACGAGCAGTACTTC. This translates into CASSVSFSYEQYF.

This chain uses TRBV19 with TRBJ2-1; TRBD2 matches 8 bases. There are 13 residues in the CDR3. V dropped 6 bases and J dropped 2; count of bases not matched to a gene: 0. The germline CDR1 and CDR2 sequences are LNHDA and SQIVND (reference sequence). This chain's CDR3 is CASRLAAYNEQFF. CDR3 in DNA: TGTGCCAGTAGACTAGCGGCCTACAATGAGCAGTTCTTC.

The V call is TRBV27, the J call TRBJ2-3; D ambiguous. The V end lost 4 bases, the J end lost 1 base, and 6 bases lay between the germline ends. Germline V gene data show CDR1 as MNHEY and CDR2 as SMNVEV (reference sequence). The CDR3 is 13 residues long. For the CDR3, the DNA is TGTGCCAGCAGTTCCCTAGGCACAGATACGCAGTATTTT. Its protein product is CASSSLGTDTQYF.

V gene TRBV7-6 combines with J gene TRBJ2-1; tentatively, D is TRBD1 or TRBD2 (6 bases each). The germline V gene encodes CDR1 SGHVS and CDR2 FNYEAQ. Between the trimmed V and J ends, which lost 4 bases and 10 bases, there was a span of 11 bases. This CDR3 has 12 residues. CDR3 coding DNA: TGTGCCAGCAGCTCGGGGGCAACGGAGCAGTTCTTC. This sequence encodes CASSSGATEQFF.

This clone showed up just once. This chain connects TRBV29-1 to TRBJ1-1, with D unclear. V shed 2 bases and J shed 4 bases, with 5 bases lying between them. The CDR3 runs 11 residues. Germline CDR1 and CDR2: SQVTM and ANQGSEA. This chain's CDR3 is CSVETSTEAFF. In DNA, the CDR3 is TGCAGCGTTGAAACGAGCACTGAAGCTTTCTTT.

The chain couples TRBV15 to TRBJ1-5; D is undetermined. The CDR3 runs 14 residues. V lost 3 bases to trimming and J lost 0 bases, with 6 bases between them. Germline values: CDR1 LNHNV, CDR2 YYDKDF (reference sequence). The CDR3 DNA reads TGTGCCACCAGCAGTGATACTAGCAATCAGCCCCAGCATTTT. Encoded protein: CATSSDTSNQPQHF.

The rearrangement links TRBV20-1 to TRBJ1-1, with D uncertain. Germline V lookup: CDR1 DFQATT, CDR2 SNEGSKA (reference sequence). There are 11 residues in the CDR3. Trimming took off 3 bases at V and 6 bases at J, with 8 bases between the two ends. This CDR3 reads CSARYLPEAFF. In DNA form, the CDR3 reads TGCAGTGCTAGGTATTTGCCTGAAGCTTTCTTT.

The chain joins TRBV3-1 (or the pseudogene TRBV3-2) to TRBJ2-3; 9 bases line up with TRBD2. The J segment lost 2 bases and the V segment lost 4 bases, leaving 10 bases of the junction unmatched. Germline CDR1 is LGHDT and CDR2 is YNNKEL (reference sequence). The CDR3 consists of 17 residues. Written as DNA, the CDR3 is TGTGCCAGCAGCCGCCGAAGCGGGGGGCTTTTCACAGATACGCAGTATTTT. Translation gives CASSRRSGGLFTDTQYF.

The chain has TRBV5-6 and TRBJ2-5, with TRBD1 matching over 8 bases. V lost 3 bases and J lost 2; bases outside the gene matches: 6. The CDR3 covers 15 residues. Germline loops: CDR1 SGHDT, CDR2 YYEEEE. The CDR3 sequence is CASSSPRTGQETQYF. CDR3 bases: TGTGCCAGCAGCTCCCCCCGGACAGGGCAAGAGACCCAGTACTTC.

The chain combines TRBV10-1 with TRBJ2-7; D gene uncertain. There are 13 residues in the CDR3. The V gene's germline CDR1 is WNHNN and CDR2 SYGVQD (reference sequence). Between the trimmed V and J ends, which lost 0 bases and 2 bases, there was a span of 5 bases. The CDR3 here is CASSESFAYEQYF. CDR3 sequence (DNA): TGCGCCAGCAGTGAGTCGTTCGCCTACGAGCAGTACTTC.